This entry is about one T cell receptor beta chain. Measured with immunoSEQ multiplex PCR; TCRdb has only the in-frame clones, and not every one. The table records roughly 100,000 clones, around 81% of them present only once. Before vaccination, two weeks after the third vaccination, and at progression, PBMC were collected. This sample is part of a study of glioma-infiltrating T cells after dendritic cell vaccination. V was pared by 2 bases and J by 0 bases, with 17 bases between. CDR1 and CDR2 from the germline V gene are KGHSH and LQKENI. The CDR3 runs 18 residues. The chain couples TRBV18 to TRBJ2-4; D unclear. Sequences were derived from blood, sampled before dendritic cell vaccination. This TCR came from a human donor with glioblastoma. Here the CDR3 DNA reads TGTGCCAGCTCACCAACGGTGAGGCCTCCCCTAGCCAAAAACATTCAGTACTTC. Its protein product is CASSPTVRPPLAKNIQYF.